One sample yielded the 19 T cell receptor beta chains listed below, sequenced in a study of patients and donors after allogeneic stem cell transplantation. One entry per CDR3 protein results from TCRdb running MiXCR on the RT-PCR reads. The sample records 7,300 or so distinct CDR3 sequences, roughly an eighth being singletons. The source material was blood, either unsorted or a sorted T cell fraction (not recorded which). The receptors were sampled from a human donor who was either an allogeneic HSCT recipient or a stem cell or donor lymphocyte infusion donor (not recorded which). It is not recorded whose cells these are; they may come from a transplant donor.

In this sample, this clonotype turned up a few times. The chain joins TRBV19 to TRBJ1-1; D unclear. V lost 3 bases and J 2 bases, leaving 7 bases between the germline ends. Germline V gene sequence: CDR1 LNHDA, CDR2 SQIVND (reference sequence). This CDR3 has 13 amino acids. CDR3 sequence (DNA): TGTGCCAGTAGTATCCGGGGAAACACTGAAGCTTTCTTT. This sequence encodes CASSIRGNTEAFF. The full variable domain, in which reference TRBV19 and TRBJ1-1 provide the parts outside the CDR3, is DGGITQSPKYLFRKEGQNVTLSCEQNLNHDAMYWYRQDPGQGLRLIYYSQIVNDFQKGDIAEGYSVSREKKESFPLTVTSAQKNPTAFYLCASSIRGNTEAFFGQGTRLTVV.

There are a few counts of this clonotype. V is TRBV15 and J is TRBJ2-3; the D gene is possibly TRBD2 (5 bases). Germline assignment: CDR1 LNHNV and CDR2 YYDKDF (reference sequence). The CDR3 spans 17 residues. V shed 3 bases and J shed 2 bases, with 18 bases lying between them. DNA of the CDR3: TGTGCCACCAGCAGTCCATACGGGGAGTCTTACACAGATACGCAGTATTTT. As protein: CATSSPYGESYTDTQYF.

This clonotype was observed a handful of times. The J gene is TRBJ2-5, the V gene TRBV25-1; D uncertain. Germline loops: CDR1 MGHDK, CDR2 SYGVNS. There are 15 residues in the CDR3. Trimming stripped 3 bases from V and 5 bases from J, with 16 bases between. The CDR3 sequence is CASSDYGTSRETQYF. DNA for the CDR3: TGTGCCAGCAGTGATTATGGTACCTCTAGGGAGACCCAGTACTTC.

This clonotype was seen at least ten times. The chain combines TRBV4-3 with TRBJ1-1; D gene uncertain. The CDR3 consists of 15 residues. The germline gives CDR1 LGHNA, CDR2 YSLEER. Trimming removed 6 bases at V and 0 bases at J, with 14 bases between. CDR3 nucleotides: TGCGCCAGCAGACGAGTTACAGTCATGAACACTGAAGCTTTCTTT. This codes for CASRRVTVMNTEAFF.

In its sample, this clonotype ranks as medium-sized (0.01 to 0.1%). The chain couples TRBV20-1 to TRBJ2-2, with D hard to call. Germline CDR1 and CDR2: DFQATT and SNEGSKA (reference sequence). V was cut by 5 bases and J by 4 bases, with 20 bases left in between. There are 16 residues in the CDR3. CDR3 sequence: CSAATNTLTGTGELFF. CDR3 nucleotide sequence: TGCAGTGCTGCCACCAATACGCTAACCGGCACCGGGGAGCTGTTTTTT.

This chain joins TRBV7-9 and TRBJ1-1; the D gene is possibly TRBD1 (6 bases). Deletions cut 4 bases from V and 4 bases from J, with 13 bases between. Germline V gene data show CDR1 as SEHNR and CDR2 as FQNEAQ (reference sequence). This CDR3 comprises 14 residues. The CDR3 loop reads CASSSQGESTEAFF. The CDR3 DNA follows: TGTGCCAGCAGCTCACAGGGAGAGAGCACTGAAGCTTTCTTT.

The sample holds many counts of this clonotype. The chain links TRBV5-6 to TRBJ1-6; 10 bases agree with TRBD1. This CDR3 is 18 amino acids long. Trimming removed 4 bases from V and 13 bases from J; junction bases left unmatched: 20. Germline loops: CDR1 SGHDT, CDR2 YYEEEE. The CDR3 sequence: CASSKSRDRGGMAGPLHF. CDR3 coding DNA: TGTGCCAGCAGCAAGTCCCGGGACAGGGGAGGTATGGCGGGTCCCCTCCACTTT.

This clonotype was detected a few times. This chain links TRBV3-1 with TRBJ2-7; D not resolved. Germline lookup yields CDR1 LGHDT and CDR2 YNNKEL (reference sequence). V was cut by 0 bases and J by 4 bases, with 13 bases left in between. The CDR3 has 15 amino acids. CDR3 region: CASSQDGSQPYEQYF. The CDR3, as DNA: TGTGCCAGCAGCCAAGATGGCAGCCAACCTTACGAGCAGTACTTC.

The chain is built from TRBV30 and TRBJ2-7; no reliable D call. CDR3 size: 11 residues. Per the germline V gene, CDR1 is GTSNPN and CDR2 is SVGIG (reference sequence). The V end was cut by 6 bases, the J end by 2 bases, with 8 bases between. For the CDR3, the DNA is TGTGCCTGTAGGGATCCCTACGAGCAGTACTTC. Protein sequence: CACRDPYEQYF.

This clonotype was picked up a small number of times. The CDR3 DNA sequence: TGTGCCAGCAAGAAGGGGAGGATCGATGAGCAGTTCTTC. Amino acids: CASKKGRIDEQFF. The gene calls are TRBV2 and TRBJ2-1, with D perhaps matching TRBD2 (6 bases). The V gene's germline CDR1 is SNHLY and CDR2 FYNNEI. The CDR3 length is 13 residues. Trimming removed 7 bases at V and 8 bases at J, with 15 bases between.

This clonotype appeared many times. The chain carries TRBV7-9 and TRBJ1-6; D might be TRBD1 (5 bases). The germline V gene encodes CDR1 SEHNR and CDR2 FQNEAQ (reference sequence). The CDR3 spans 13 residues. Trimming took 3 bases from V and 7 from J, leaving 7 bases between them. CDR3 coding DNA: TGTGCCAGCAGCTTGGGGGGGAATTCACCCCTCCACTTT. This codes for CASSLGGNSPLHF.

This clonotype has a handful of counts. DNA for the CDR3: TGCGCCAGCAGCCGTCAGAGAGAGACCCAGTACTTC. Its protein product is CASSRQRETQYF. The V gene is TRBV4-1, the J gene TRBJ2-5, with unresolved D. The germline V and J ends were trimmed by 4 bases and 4 bases, with 7 bases remaining between them. CDR3 size: 12 residues. Germline values: CDR1 MGHRA, CDR2 YSYEKL.

The chain is built from TRBV21-1 and TRBJ2-3; the D call in the table, TRBD2, was not verified against the DNA. TRBV21-1 is shown as a pseudogene. The CDR3 runs to 17 residues. CDR3 protein: CASSTPRLAGTTDTQYF. The CDR3 DNA reads as TGTGCCAGCAGCACTCCTCGACTAGCGGGGACCACAGATACGCAGTATTTT.

This clonotype was seen at least ten times. The V gene is TRBV6-5, the J gene TRBJ2-5; TRBD2 aligns across 8 bases. V trimming: 4 bases; J trimming: 4 bases; junction bases outside the gene matches: 5. The CDR3 covers 14 residues. Germline V gene sequence: CDR1 MNHEY, CDR2 SVGAGI. CDR3 nucleotides: TGTGCCAGCAGTTTCCCGGGAGGGGTAGAGACCCAGTACTTC. Translated, it gives CASSFPGGVETQYF.

This clonotype occurred a few times. This CDR3 is CASSQEGASNVLTF. The CDR3 DNA sequence: TGCGCCAGCAGCCAAGAAGGAGCCTCCAACGTCCTGACTTTC. This sequence joins TRBV4-3 and TRBJ2-6; D gene uncertain. The CDR3 spans 14 residues. Per germline, CDR1 LGHNA and CDR2 YSLEER. V was cut by 0 bases and J by 8 bases, with 8 bases left in between.

This chain links TRBV6-2 or TRBV6-3 with TRBJ2-7; possible D gene TRBD2, 7 bases. The germline CDR1 and CDR2 sequences are MNHEY and SVGEGT. V lost 6 bases and J 5 bases, leaving 14 bases between the germline ends. CDR3 size: 13 residues. This chain's CDR3 is CASRGRGRDEQYV. The CDR3, as DNA: TGTGCCAGCAGAGGGCGGGGGCGAGACGAGCAGTACGTC.

This clonotype has only a few counts. This sequence joins TRBV9 and TRBJ1-5; the D gene is possibly TRBD1 (5 bases). Germline loops: CDR1 SGDLS, CDR2 YYNGEE. The V end lost 0 bases, the J end lost 10 bases, and 11 bases lay between the germline ends. The CDR3 sequence is 13 residues long. This CDR3 is CASSVAGEGPQHF. In DNA, the CDR3 is TGTGCCAGCAGCGTAGCGGGGGAGGGACCCCAGCATTTT.

By sample share, this clonotype is medium-sized (0.01 to 0.1%). The rearrangement links TRBV19 to TRBJ2-2; possible D gene TRBD2, 6 bases. Germline assignment: CDR1 LNHDA and CDR2 SQIVND (reference sequence). V was clipped by 4 bases and J by 4 bases, with 19 bases between them. The CDR3 extends over 17 amino acids. The CDR3 protein is CASSRAGLWTSTGELFF. CDR3 coding DNA: TGTGCCAGTAGTAGGGCAGGACTATGGACTTCCACCGGGGAGCTGTTTTTT.

This clonotype has only one observation. The V and J genes are TRBV20-1 and TRBJ2-7; D remains unclear. Trimming cost V 1 base and J 10 bases, with 8 bases left between them. Germline values: CDR1 DFQATT, CDR2 SNEGSKA (reference sequence). The CDR3 length is 10 residues. CDR3 residues: CSARGSGQYF. As DNA, the CDR3 is TGCAGTGCTAGAGGTTCAGGCCAGTACTTC.